This is a list of T cell receptor beta chains from one sample in a study of shared clonotypes between healthy human individuals. Assay used: immunoSEQ multiplex PCR; TCRdb lists only in-frame clones, some missing. The sample has roughly 2 million clones, about 95% seen once. The sequenced sample consisted of naive CD8+ T cells sorted from blood. The receptor source for this set is a man between 18 and 29 years old in good health. CDR3s include the opening cysteine and the closing phenylalanine or tryptophan. D genes are given only for firm matches. The listing skips clone size in some rows; elsewhere it reads once, few, many or a size class.

DNA: TGTGCCAGCAGCTGGGGGACAGGGACCTACGAGCAGTACTTC
CDR3: CASSWGTGTYEQYF
J: TRBJ2-7
V: TRBV11-2
size: NA
D: TRBD1

DNA: TGCGCCAGCAGCAGTAGCGCAGGCGGGTTTGAGGGCACCGGGGAGCTGTTTTTT
CDR3: CASSSSAGGFEGTGELFF
J: TRBJ2-2
V: TRBV4-3
size: NA
D: NA

DNA: TGTGCCAGCAGCTTAGGAGAACACTACAATGAGCAGTTCTTC
CDR3: CASSLGEHYNEQFF
J: TRBJ2-1
V: TRBV7-6
size: NA
D: NA

DNA: TGTGCCAGCAGCTTTCTTAGGGATGAGCAGTTCTTC
CDR3: CASSFLRDEQFF
J: TRBJ2-1
V: TRBV11-2
size: NA
D: NA

DNA: TGTGCCAGCAGCACAGGTCCCCCAAGCAATCAGCCCCAGCATTTT
CDR3: CASSTGPPSNQPQHF
J: TRBJ1-5
V: TRBV2
size: few
D: NA

DNA: TGTGCCAGCAGCTTCAGGGGGGGGAACACTGAAGCCTTCTTT
CDR3: CASSFRGGNTEAFF
J: TRBJ1-1
V: TRBV5-6
size: NA
D: TRBD1

DNA: TGTGCCAGCAGCTTACTAGGAGGAGGGTACCACTATGGCTACACCTTC
CDR3: CASSLLGGGYHYGYTF
J: TRBJ1-2
V: TRBV7-8
size: NA
D: NA

DNA: TGTGCCAGCAGTGAAATAGCGGGGATTCTCTACGAGCAGTACTTC
CDR3: CASSEIAGILYEQYF
J: TRBJ2-7
V: TRBV6-1
size: NA
D: TRBD2

DNA: TGTGCCAGCAGCCCCACCCTCGGCGAGCAGTACTTC
CDR3: CASSPTLGEQYF
J: TRBJ2-7
V: TRBV14
size: once
D: NA

DNA: TGTGCCAGCAGCCCGCCCCTCTCTGGAAACACCATATATTTT
CDR3: CASSPPLSGNTIYF
J: TRBJ1-3
V: TRBV7-9
size: NA
D: NA

DNA: NA
CDR3: CASSFGGGAYNEQFF
J: TRBJ2-1
V: TRBV12-1
size: NA
D: NA

DNA: TGTGCCGTCGGCCCAGGACCGGAATTCGATGAGCAGTTCTTC
CDR3: CAVGPGPEFDEQFF
J: TRBJ2-1
V: TRBV10-3
size: NA
D: NA

DNA: TGTGCCAGCAGCCCATGGACAGAAACAGATACGCAGTATTTT
CDR3: CASSPWTETDTQYF
J: TRBJ2-3
V: TRBV11-2
size: NA
D: NA

DNA: TGTGCCAGCAGCCTTTCTGAGAGGGGGGCGTGGGAGACCCAGTACTTC
CDR3: CASSLSERGAWETQYF
J: TRBJ2-5
V: TRBV9
size: NA
D: NA

DNA: TGTGCCAGCAGCGCGACAGGACTGTTTGGACATGAGCAGTTCTTC
CDR3: CASSATGLFGHEQFF
J: TRBJ2-1
V: TRBV9
size: NA
D: NA

DNA: TGTGCCAGCAGCTTATATGTGACAGAGATGAACACCGGGGAGCTGTTTTTT
CDR3: CASSLYVTEMNTGELFF
J: TRBJ2-2
V: TRBV7-2
size: NA
D: NA

DNA: TGTGCCAGCACCACGGGACCGCCGTATGGCTACACCTTC
CDR3: CASTTGPPYGYTF
J: TRBJ1-2
V: TRBV6-1
size: NA
D: NA

DNA: TGTGCCAGCAGTGAATATAACGCCGGGGATGAGCAGTTCTTC
CDR3: CASSEYNAGDEQFF
J: TRBJ2-1
V: TRBV25-1
size: NA
D: NA

DNA: TGTGCCTGGAGTCTGGGACAGGAGAACTATGGCTACACCTTC
CDR3: CAWSLGQENYGYTF
J: TRBJ1-2
V: TRBV30
size: NA
D: TRBD1

DNA: TGTGCCAGTAGTGTTATTCCCCTACAGGAAACCTACGAGCAGTACTTC
CDR3: CASSVIPLQETYEQYF
J: TRBJ2-7
V: TRBV19
size: NA
D: NA

DNA: TGCGCCAGCAGCCAGGCCCGCTCCTATAATTCACCCCTCCACTTT
CDR3: CASSQARSYNSPLHF
J: TRBJ1-6
V: TRBV4-1
size: few
D: NA

DNA: TGTGCTAGCAGCTTAAAAGGGGCCCCCACAGATACGCAGTATTTT
CDR3: CASSLKGAPTDTQYF
J: TRBJ2-3
V: TRBV7-7
size: NA
D: NA

DNA: TGTGCCAGCAGCCGACAGGACTCTGGAAACACCATATATTTT
CDR3: CASSRQDSGNTIYF
J: TRBJ1-3
V: TRBV7-9
size: few
D: NA

DNA: TGTGCCTGGAGTGCCCCCCGGGACAGGGGCGAGGATACGCAGTATTTT
CDR3: CAWSAPRDRGEDTQYF
J: TRBJ2-3
V: TRBV30
size: once
D: TRBD1

DNA: TGTGCCAGCATTAGTACAGGGCCCCTGCAGCATTTT
CDR3: CASISTGPLQHF
J: TRBJ1-5
V: TRBV6-6
size: once
D: NA

DNA: TGTGCCAGCAGTGGGGCAGGGGAAGAGACCCAGTACTTC
CDR3: CASSGAGEETQYF
J: TRBJ2-5
V: TRBV2
size: NA
D: NA

DNA: TGTGCCAGCAGAACTGGATACGAGCAGTTCTTC
CDR3: CASRTGYEQFF
J: TRBJ2-1
V: TRBV28
size: NA
D: NA

DNA: TGTGCCAGCCTTGGGGCTAGCGGGAGTCCCGGGGAGCTGTTTTTT
CDR3: CASLGASGSPGELFF
J: TRBJ2-2
V: TRBV7-9
size: NA
D: TRBD2

DNA: TGTGCCAGTAGAGACAGCGTCAATGAGCAGTTCTTC
CDR3: CASRDSVNEQFF
J: TRBJ2-1
V: TRBV19
size: NA
D: NA

DNA: TGTGCCAGCGGGGGTGCAGGGTTCGTTGAAAAACTGTTTTTT
CDR3: CASGGAGFVEKLFF
J: TRBJ1-4
V: TRBV7-8
size: NA
D: NA

DNA: TGTGCCAGCAGTTTTGGAGGGACAGGGGGCCTCGAGCAGTACTTC
CDR3: CASSFGGTGGLEQYF
J: TRBJ2-7
V: TRBV27
size: NA
D: TRBD1

DNA: TGCAGCGTTGAAGGCTGGGACAGGGTGGGCACCGGGGAGCTGTTTTTT
CDR3: CSVEGWDRVGTGELFF
J: TRBJ2-2
V: TRBV29-1
size: NA
D: TRBD1